This T cell receptor (beta chain) was recorded in a study of CD4 T cells in relation to SARS-CoV-2 and coronaviruses. The data were produced by immunoSEQ multiplex PCR, yet TCRdb's version contains in-frame clones alone and is incomplete. Among around 11,000 clones, roughly 88% were seen once, and the ten largest hold around a quarter. With respect to this clone: Its antigen is undetermined.

Before the COVID-19 pandemic, during about 2011-2019, CD4+ T cells were taken from unexposed donors. CD4+ T cells were isolated from the cells after around eleven days of culture. Source material: CD4+ T cells from PBMCs, cultured in vitro. This receptor was identified in a human donor in good health.

In DNA form, the CDR3 reads TGTGCCAGCAGCCGACAGGGGCTTGCGACAGAGACCCAGTACTTC. It translates to CASSRQGLATETQYF. The V and J genes are TRBV7-9 and TRBJ2-5; TRBD1 matches at 8 bases. Trimming took 5 bases from V and 4 from J; bases not matched to a gene: 9. Germline V gene lookup returns CDR1 SEHNR and CDR2 FQNEAQ (reference sequence). The CDR3 consists of 15 residues.